Listed here is a single T cell receptor (beta chain). Its antigen specificity is not known. Base-call qualities are not available, and no considerably larger clone is one nucleotide away. In the germline V gene (reference sequence), CDR1 corresponds to DFQATT and CDR2 to SNEGSKA. Inclusive of the bounding cysteine and phenylalanine, the CDR3 is 12 residues long. Kept here is only the CDR3 DNA, which spans 36 bases and is read in frame from base 1. At the junction V is shortened by 7 bases and J by 2 bases, with 11 bases in between. RNA was extracted using the RNeasy kit, and about 0.5 to 1 ug of the RNA was reverse transcribed with random hexamers. TCR beta CDR3 regions were amplified with the immunoSEQ multiplex PCR assay covering 54 Vbeta and 13 Jbeta segments. PCR amplification bias was corrected using a synthetic template baseline for primer optimization and computational correction. The paper's data handling went like this. Reads were annotated to V, D and J genes per IMGT and analyzed with immunoSEQ Analyzer, keeping only productive sequences. Clonality was computed as one minus Shannon entropy normalized by log2 of the number of productive unique sequences. Public and private clones were assessed among the 100 most prevalent clones of each patient and control. A clone was defined as Susac-specific if it was absent from the healthy and MS cohorts, from roughly 980 published viral clones and from other ImmuneACCESS disease sequences. TCRdb trimmed public reads at Q25 via fastp, called clones via MiXCR and kept in-frame beta chains. Every entry covers one CDR3 protein and lists the most common genes and DNA from its rows. These V and J calls originate from TCRdb's pipeline instead of the authors' own analysis. Recorded for this sample are about 180,000 distinct CDR3 sequences; about 94% of them occurred a single time. 0.099% of the sample is held by the ten biggest clonotypes.

This sample is drawn from a study of CD8 T cells in Susac syndrome (dated by TCRdb to between 2018 and 2021). Describing the broader study: Among the Susac syndrome patients who were sequenced, clinically active disease was present in over 5 and clinical remission was observed in eight or nine. At blood withdrawal, Susac syndrome patients were either therapy-naive, taking corticosteroids (in some cases with IVIg as well), or taking IVIg alone. Repertoire sequencing was used to test whether CD8+ T cell activation and differentiation in Susac syndrome was antigen driven.

Study-level results and caveats: The TCR sequencing and HLA analysis was acknowledged to have included a relatively small number of individuals. In the CD4+ T cell repertoire of Susac syndrome patients, clonal expansion was not detected.

Peripheral blood CD8+ and CD4+ T cells from healthy donors, Susac syndrome patients and multiple sclerosis patients were profiled using high-throughput TCR beta sequencing. The Susac syndrome patients fulfilled recently defined diagnostic criteria for either definite or probable disease. Bulk CD8+ and CD4+ T cells were purified by magnetic negative isolation, while CD8+ TEMRA cells were enriched using FACS. Blood was drawn into EDTA tubes, processed within 24 hours, and PBMCs were isolated by density gradient centrifugation. PBMCs destined for TCR sequencing were cryopreserved in liquid nitrogen and later thawed in a 37 °C water bath. A purity of at least 90% was achieved for sorted or isolated CD4+, CD8+ and CD8+ TEMRA cells.

This clonotype was obtained from a human donor with Susac syndrome. Sequencing was done on a sample of CD4+ T cells from PBMCs. This receptor chain uses TRBV20-1 and TRBJ2-5; TRBD2 could be the D gene, as 5 bases match. The nucleotide sequence reads as follows: TGCAGTGGGAGGTCGGGTCAAGAGACCCAGTACTTC. Its translation is CSGRSGQETQYF.